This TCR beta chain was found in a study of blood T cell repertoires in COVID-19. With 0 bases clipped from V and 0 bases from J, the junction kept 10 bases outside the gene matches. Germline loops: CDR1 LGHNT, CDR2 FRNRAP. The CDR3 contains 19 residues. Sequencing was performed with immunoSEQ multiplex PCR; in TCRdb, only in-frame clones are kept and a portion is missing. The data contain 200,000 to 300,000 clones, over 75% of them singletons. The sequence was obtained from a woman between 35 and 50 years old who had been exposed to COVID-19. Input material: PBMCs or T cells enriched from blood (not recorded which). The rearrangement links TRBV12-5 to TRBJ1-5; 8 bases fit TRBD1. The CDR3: CASGLVPKDREFSNQPQHF. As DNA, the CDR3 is TGTGCTAGTGGTTTGGTACCCAAGGACAGGGAATTTAGCAATCAGCCCCAGCATTTT.